The 12 T cell receptor beta chains given below trace back to one sample, sequenced in a study of OX40 agonist ivuxolimab in advanced cancers. The protocol was immunoSEQ multiplex PCR, while the TCRdb copy is restricted to in-frame clones and leaves out a portion. The data hold some 45,000 clones, with around 86% observed a single time. Sequenced here: CD4+ or CD8+ T cells sorted from blood, sampled in a trial of the OX40 agonist ivuxolimab. These receptors were obtained from an adult with an advanced solid tumor such as melanoma, head and neck, liver or kidney cancer.

This clone has a handful of counts. The chain is built from TRBV6-1 and TRBJ2-7; possibly TRBD2 for D (5 bases). Trimming cost V 2 bases and J 5 bases, with 16 bases left between them. This CDR3 contains 15 residues. The germline CDR1 and CDR2 sequences are MNHNS and SASEGT. The CDR3 spells CASSESLGVPHEQYF. In nucleotides, the CDR3 is TGTGCCAGCAGTGAAAGCCTCGGGGTCCCTCACGAGCAGTACTTC.

CDR3 in amino acids: CASSTMGYSNQPQHF. CDR3 bases: TGTGCCAGTAGTACCATGGGTTATAGCAATCAGCCCCAGCATTTT. The chain joins TRBV19 to TRBJ1-5; no reliable D call. The CDR3 loop spans 15 amino acids. Trimming took off 4 bases at V and 0 bases at J, with 10 bases between the two ends. In germline, CDR1 is LNHDA, CDR2 SQIVND (reference sequence).

This chain links TRBV9 with TRBJ2-7; 7 positions match TRBD1. The trim removed 2 bases at V and 3 bases at J, leaving 5 bases unmatched. The V gene's germline CDR1 is SGDLS and CDR2 YYNGEE. The CDR3 totals 14 residues. CDR3 in DNA: TGTGCCAGCAGCGTCCAGGGGGTGGGCTACGAGCAGTACTTC. As protein: CASSVQGVGYEQYF.

This clone has more than one count but fewer than ten. The rearrangement uses TRBV4-2 and TRBJ1-5; tentative D call: TRBD1 (5 bases). This CDR3 has 14 amino acids. CDR1 is LGHNA and CDR2 is YNFKEQ in the germline V gene. Trimming pared 2 bases from V and 4 bases from J, leaving 9 bases between. CDR3 residues: CASSQNEGNQPQHF. The CDR3 coding sequence is TGTGCCAGCAGCCAAAACGAGGGGAATCAGCCCCAGCATTTT.

V gene TRBV4-2 combines with J gene TRBJ1-1; TRBD1 might be the D (6 bases). Trimming stripped 1 base from V and 4 bases from J, with 13 bases between. CDR1 and CDR2 from the germline V gene are LGHNA and YNFKEQ. CDR3 length equals 15 residues. The CDR3 reads CASSQGRQAGTEAFF. CDR3 nucleotides: TGTGCCAGCAGCCAAGGTCGACAGGCGGGCACTGAAGCTTTCTTT.

This clone was picked up one time. The chain joins TRBV6-6 to TRBJ1-4; a possible D gene is TRBD1 (5 bases). Between the trimmed V and J ends, which lost 5 bases and 15 bases, there was a span of 19 bases. Germline assignment: CDR1 MNHNY and CDR2 SVGAGI (reference sequence). The CDR3 runs 13 residues. The CDR3 spells CASSQPTAPEMFF. CDR3 bases: TGTGCCAGCAGTCAACCGACAGCTCCGGAGATGTTTTTT.

J is TRBJ2-7 and V is TRBV6-1; 9 bases agree with TRBD1. The CDR3 runs to 14 residues. The J segment lost 7 bases and the V segment lost 5 bases, leaving 9 bases of the junction unmatched. Per germline, CDR1 MNHNS and CDR2 SASEGT. The CDR3, as DNA: TGTGCCAGCAGTCCCGGGACAGGGCCTTGGGAGCAGTACTTC. Its translation: CASSPGTGPWEQYF.

This clone was counted only a few times. The chain couples TRBV7-6 to TRBJ1-1, with D possibly being TRBD1 (6 bases). Germline loops: CDR1 SGHVS, CDR2 FNYEAQ. V lost 8 bases to trimming and J lost 1 base, with 8 bases between them. This CDR3 region has 12 residues. The CDR3 loop is CASSQGNTEAFF. CDR3 bases: TGTGCCAGCTCACAGGGGAACACTGAAGCTTTCTTT.

By share, this clone ranks as medium-sized. The chain carries TRBV4-1 and TRBJ1-3; 8 nucleotides align to TRBD1. In germline, CDR1 is MGHRA, CDR2 YSYEKL. The CDR3 sequence is 16 residues long. Unmatched junction bases numbered 7, after V lost 4 bases and J lost 2 bases. The CDR3 protein is CASSPIDRGTGNTIYF. CDR3 DNA sequence: TGCGCCAGCAGCCCAATCGACAGGGGAACTGGAAACACCATATATTTT.

The rearrangement uses TRBV6-5 and TRBJ1-5; 7 bases line up with TRBD1. The CDR3 spans 15 residues. CDR1 is MNHEY and CDR2 is SVGAGI in the germline V gene. V trimming: 6 bases; J trimming: 6 bases; junction bases outside the gene matches: 11. As DNA, the CDR3 is TGTGCCAGCAGAGGGGAGAGGGGGCGAAGTCAGCCCCAGCATTTT. Its protein is CASRGERGRSQPQHF.

The rearrangement joins TRBV6-4 to TRBJ2-1; 9 bases align to TRBD1. The CDR3 consists of 13 residues. The J segment lost 9 bases and the V segment lost 0 bases, leaving 0 bases of the junction unmatched. Germline-derived CDR1 and CDR2 are MRHNA and SNTAGT. The CDR3 coding sequence is TGTGCCAGCAGTGACTCGGACAGGGGTGAGCAGTTCTTC. It is translated as CASSDSDRGEQFF.

V and J are TRBV5-6 and TRBJ2-7; D may be TRBD2 (5 bases). Trimming cost V 1 base and J 6 bases, with 8 bases left between them. The CDR3 consists of 12 residues. Germline lookup yields CDR1 SGHDT and CDR2 YYEEEE. The CDR3 DNA is TGTGCCAGCAGCTTGAAGGCGGGCGAGCAGTACTTC. Translated: CASSLKAGEQYF.